By sample fraction, the clone carrying this T cell receptor beta chain is medium-sized. As an off-target read in a library built for alpha chains, this beta chain has a frequency of little significance. This entry belongs to a study of spatial heterogeneity in lung cancer. Study details: More beta-chain than alpha-chain sequences were consistently detected.

Indicated time point: sample taken at primary tumor resection. Unsorted samples of tumor, nontumor lung or frozen PBMC had their whole RNA sequenced. The donor population consisted of approximately 68 patients with untreated, early-stage non-small cell lung cancer. Unique molecular identifiers, one per molecule, were present on every TCR cDNA molecule. In TCRdb, the 5' RACE reads were re-called with MiXCR into one record per CDR3 protein. The data hold 4,700 or so distinct CDR3 sequences, with about 20% observed a single time. The junction had 8 bases not matched to a gene; V was cut back by 3 bases and J by 4 bases. Germline V gene sequence: CDR1 DFQATT, CDR2 SNEGSKA (reference sequence). This CDR3 spans 15 amino acids.

The material was normal lung tissue next to the tumor, obtained at surgery. This rearrangement joins TRBV20-1 to TRBJ1-5; 8 positions match TRBD1. This clonotype was obtained from a female donor with early-stage non-small cell lung cancer. The CDR3 reads CSASKLGQGNQPQHF. In DNA, the CDR3 is TGCAGTGCTAGTAAACTCGGACAGGGAAATCAGCCCCAGCATTTT.